This T cell receptor beta chain derives from a study of T cell responses to AZD1222 COVID-19 vaccine. Only in-frame clones appear in the TCRdb table, and some are missing; sequencing was by immunoSEQ multiplex PCR. The sample lists some 130,000 clones, around 85% occurring once. Germline CDR1 is SGHRS and CDR2 is YFSETQ. This CDR3 has 15 residues. V was pared by 5 bases and J by 0 bases, with 5 bases of the junction left unmatched. The sample was peripheral blood, taken on day 0 of AZD1222 vaccination. The receptor was isolated from an adult in good health. The V and J genes are TRBV5-1 and TRBJ2-1; 7 bases match TRBD2. The CDR3 loop is CASRILAVSYNEQFF. The CDR3 bases are TGCGCCAGCAGAATCCTAGCGGTCTCCTACAATGAGCAGTTCTTC. Based on the CDR3 plus reference TRBV5-1 and TRBJ2-1, the full variable domain is KAGVTQTPRYLIKTRGQQVTLSCSPISGHRSVSWYQQTPGQGLQFLFEYFSETQRNKGNFPGRFSGRQFSNSRSEMNVSTLELGDSALYLCASRILAVSYNEQFFGPGTRLTVL.